The 25 T cell receptor beta chains given below trace back to one sample, sequenced in a study of T cell changes during pregnancy in multiple sclerosis. Method: immunoSEQ multiplex PCR; TCRdb's copy keeps in-frame clones and lacks some. The sample shows 40,000 to 55,000 clones, around 89% of them seen only once. This sample comprised CD4+ T cells from peripheral blood mononuclear cells, obtained after pregnancy. Source of these receptors: a female donor with multiple sclerosis, enrolled in a pregnancy study.

The chain carries TRBV6-6 and TRBJ2-5; possibly TRBD1 for D (5 bases). CDR3 length equals 14 residues. Trimming removed 4 bases from V and 3 bases from J, with 12 bases in between. Looked up from germline, CDR1 is MNHNY and CDR2 is SVGAGI (reference sequence). The CDR3 DNA follows: TGTGCCAGCAGTTCGCGTAGGGGCGAAGAGACCCAGTACTTC. Protein sequence: CASSSRRGEETQYF.

The genes are TRBV19 and TRBJ2-3; no definite D call. Trimming pared 5 bases from V and 3 bases from J, leaving 18 bases between. The CDR3 is 16 residues long. The germline V gene has CDR1 LNHDA and CDR2 SQIVND (reference sequence). Written as DNA, the CDR3 is TGTGCCAGTAGTCCCCGGAACGGAGTTGGAACAGATACGCAGTATTTT. As protein: CASSPRNGVGTDTQYF.

The chain is built from TRBV28 and TRBJ1-5; D remains unclear. Trimming pared 2 bases from V and 7 bases from J, leaving 6 bases between. Per the germline V gene, CDR1 is MDHEN and CDR2 is SYDVKM. The CDR3 sequence is 12 residues long. This chain's CDR3 is CASSLVPQPQHF. CDR3 bases: TGTGCCAGCAGTTTAGTCCCGCAGCCCCAGCATTTT.

The chain employs TRBV11-2 and TRBJ1-1; 12 nucleotides agree with TRBD1. The germline V gene encodes CDR1 SGHAT and CDR2 FQNNGV. Losses at the gene ends were 1 base for V and 4 bases for J; bases not matched to a gene: 10. The CDR3 runs 18 residues. The CDR3 sequence: CASSLGLRDRGRGTEAFF. In nucleotides, the CDR3 is TGTGCCAGCAGCTTAGGATTAAGGGACAGGGGGCGGGGCACTGAAGCTTTCTTT.

The chain joins TRBV5-1 to TRBJ2-7; 9 bases are shared with TRBD2. With V trimmed by 3 bases and J by 9 bases, 10 bases remained unmatched. CDR3 size: 14 residues. The germline CDR1 and CDR2 sequences are SGHRS and YFSETQ. The CDR3 DNA is TGCGCCAGCAGCTCAGGCCGACTAGCGGACGGGCAGTACTTC. Encoded protein: CASSSGRLADGQYF.

This CDR3 reads CASSQEVGGSSYEQYF. DNA of the CDR3: TGTGCCAGCAGCCAAGAGGTAGGCGGGAGCTCCTACGAGCAGTACTTC. The gene calls are TRBV4-2 and TRBJ2-7, with 7 nucleotides matching TRBD2. In germline, CDR1 is LGHNA, CDR2 YNFKEQ. The CDR3 is made up of 16 amino acids. Trimming at V came to 0 bases and at J to 0 bases, leaving 5 bases not matched to a gene.

This clone was counted once. As DNA, the CDR3 is TGTGCCAGCAGCCCCGGGGGGGCAGCTGGAAACACCATATATTTT. This sequence encodes CASSPGGAAGNTIYF. The rearrangement links TRBV7-2 to TRBJ1-3; the D gene is possibly TRBD1 (6 bases). The CDR3 contains 15 residues. V was clipped by 5 bases and J by 2 bases, with 13 bases between them. CDR1 and CDR2 (germline): SGHTA, FQGNSA.

V gene TRBV27 combines with J gene TRBJ1-4; 7 positions match TRBD1. CDR1 and CDR2 from the germline V gene are MNHEY and SMNVEV (reference sequence). The ends lost 6 bases at V and 6 bases at J; junction bases unmatched: 7. The CDR3 is 14 amino acids. This CDR3 is CASRPPGQHEKLFF. CDR3 coding DNA: TGTGCCAGCAGACCACCGGGACAGCATGAAAAACTGTTTTTT.

V usage is TRBV28 and J usage is TRBJ2-7, with 10 bases fitting TRBD1. The CDR3 is 16 amino acids. CDR1 and CDR2 from the germline V gene are MDHEN and SYDVKM. V lost 6 bases, J lost 7 bases, and 15 bases stayed unmatched. CDR3 in amino acids: CASRIPGQGFSGEQYF. CDR3 bases: TGTGCCAGCAGAATACCGGGACAGGGGTTCTCGGGGGAGCAGTACTTC.

V and J are TRBV28 and TRBJ2-2, with D uncertain. V was pared by 6 bases and J by 1 base, with 12 bases between. The CDR3 spans 15 residues. The germline CDR1 and CDR2 sequences are MDHEN and SYDVKM. CDR3 DNA sequence: TGTGCCAGCAGGGGTGGGCCCCGGAACACCGGGGAGCTGTTTTTT. Protein sequence: CASRGGPRNTGELFF.

The V and J genes are TRBV5-1 and TRBJ2-1; D is possibly TRBD2 (5 bases). V was cut by 3 bases and J by 0 bases, with 10 bases left in between. Per the germline V gene, CDR1 is SGHRS and CDR2 is YFSETQ. The CDR3 totals 15 residues. CDR3 sequence reads: CASSWERNSYNEQFF. CDR3 nucleotides: TGCGCCAGCAGCTGGGAGCGGAACTCCTACAATGAGCAGTTCTTC.

The chain has TRBV11-2 and TRBJ2-7, with D tentatively TRBD2 (6 bases). Trimming removed 3 bases at V and 0 bases at J, with 12 bases between. The germline V gene encodes CDR1 SGHAT and CDR2 FQNNGV. There are 15 residues in the CDR3. The CDR3 region is CASSFVPGSSYEQYF. The CDR3, as DNA: TGTGCCAGCAGCTTCGTGCCCGGGAGCTCCTACGAGCAGTACTTC.

The chain recombines TRBV25-1 with TRBJ2-5; D uncertain. Germline CDR1 MGHDK, CDR2 SYGVNS. The CDR3 has 15 amino acids. V was clipped by 3 bases and J by 3 bases, with 14 bases between them. CDR3 bases: TGTGCCAGCAGTGATTACTTCCCTACCGAAGAGACCCAGTACTTC. Translation gives CASSDYFPTEETQYF.

CDR3 nucleotides: TGTGCCAGTAGTGACAGGACCTATGGCTACACCTTC. It codes for CASSDRTYGYTF. The chain has TRBV19 and TRBJ1-2, with D possibly being TRBD1 (6 bases). CDR3 length equals 12 residues. The ends were cut back, 5 bases at V and 4 bases at J, with 8 bases in the middle. Germline V gene lookup returns CDR1 LNHDA and CDR2 SQIVND (reference sequence).

Within the sample, this clone is medium-sized. The chain employs TRBV7-4 and TRBJ2-5; D remains ambiguous. This CDR3 comprises 15 residues. V lost 7 bases to trimming and J lost 0 bases, with 15 bases between them. Looked up from germline, CDR1 is SGHVT and CDR2 is SQSDAQ. The CDR3 bases are TGTGCCAGCACCCTAGGTCGTAGGTACCAAGAGACCCAGTACTTC. Protein product: CASTLGRRYQETQYF.

This clone was picked up one time. This chain connects TRBV7-8 to TRBJ2-7; TRBD2 matches 9 bases. The V and J ends lost 5 bases and 4 bases, in that order; junction bases with no gene match: 12. The CDR3 sequence is 16 residues long. Looked up from germline, CDR1 is SGHVS and CDR2 is FQNEAQ. For the CDR3, the DNA is TGTGCCAGCAGCCGTAGCCTAGCGGGATTCTGGTACGAGCAGTACTTC. Residues: CASSRSLAGFWYEQYF.

Only one count was recorded for this clone. The chain uses TRBV5-1 and TRBJ1-3; D possibly corresponds to TRBD1 (6 bases). V lost 5 bases and J 1 base, leaving 10 bases between the germline ends. Germline V lookup: CDR1 SGHRS, CDR2 YFSETQ. The length of the CDR3 is 14 residues. The CDR3: CASSAQGSGNTIYF. The DNA for the CDR3 is TGCGCCAGCAGTGCACAGGGTTCTGGAAACACCATATATTTT.

Only a few counts were recorded for this clone. V is TRBV19 and J is TRBJ1-5; 7 positions agree with TRBD1. Germline-derived CDR1 and CDR2 are LNHDA and SQIVND (reference sequence). The CDR3 is 15 amino acids. J lost 4 bases, V lost 6 bases, and 9 bases had no gene match. DNA for the CDR3: TGTGCCAGTAGGCCCGGGACAGCCAGGAATCAGCCCCAGCATTTT. It is translated as CASRPGTARNQPQHF.

Only a few counts were recorded for this clone. The rearrangement links TRBV2 to TRBJ2-2; 12 bases agree with TRBD1. From germline, CDR1 is SNHLY and CDR2 FYNNEI. The CDR3 runs to 15 residues. J lost 7 bases, V lost 6 bases, and 6 bases had no gene match. For the CDR3, the DNA is TGTGCCAGCAGGGCGGGACAGGGGGCCGGCGGGGAGCTGTTTTTT. Protein: CASRAGQGAGGELFF.

This clone was found a few times. V gene TRBV30 combines with J gene TRBJ1-2; D ambiguous. The CDR3 has 12 amino acids. Between the trimmed V and J ends, which lost 4 bases and 2 bases, there was a span of 8 bases. Germline CDR1 is GTSNPN and CDR2 is SVGIG (reference sequence). The CDR3 DNA is TGTGCCTGGATCCTAGCCAACTATGGCTACACCTTC. As protein: CAWILANYGYTF.

V usage is TRBV28 and J usage is TRBJ2-7, with a weak D call TRBD2 (5 bases). The V and J ends lost 4 bases and 3 bases respectively, with 7 bases between them. Germline V gives CDR1 MDHEN, CDR2 SYDVKM. This CDR3 spans 12 amino acids. In DNA form, the CDR3 reads TGTGCCAGCAGTTCGGGGAACTACGAGCAGTACTTC. This codes for CASSSGNYEQYF. Variable domain in full (rest from reference TRBV28 and TRBJ2-7): DVKVTQSSRYLVKRTGEKVFLECVQDMDHENMFWYRQDPGLGLRLIYFSYDVKMKEKGDIPEGYSVSREKKERFSLILESASTNQTSMYLCASSSGNYEQYFGPGTRLTVT.

The chain couples TRBV2 to TRBJ1-5; D gene ambiguous. Germline V gene data show CDR1 as SNHLY and CDR2 as FYNNEI. Trimming stripped 1 base from V and 2 bases from J, with 6 bases between. This CDR3 spans 14 amino acids. The CDR3 region has the DNA TGTGCCAGCAGTGAAGGCGTTGGCAATCAGCCCCAGCATTTT. This codes for CASSEGVGNQPQHF.

The chain has TRBV7-2 and TRBJ1-5; D gene uncertain. The CDR3 runs to 15 residues. V lost 5 bases and J lost 3, with 14 bases in between. CDR1 is SGHTA, CDR2 FQGNSA, per germline. CDR3 amino acids: CASSPQANANQPQHF. The CDR3 DNA reads as TGTGCCAGCAGCCCCCAAGCAAACGCCAATCAGCCCCAGCATTTT. The full variable domain, completed using reference TRBV7-2 and TRBJ1-5, is GAGVSQSPSNKVTEKGKDVELRCDPISGHTALYWYRQSLGQGLEFLIYFQGNSAPDKSGLPSDRFSAERTGGSVSTLTIQRTQQEDSAVYLCASSPQANANQPQHFGDGTRLSIL.

Only one count was recorded for this clone. The chain links TRBV6-1 to TRBJ2-7; 16 positions match TRBD2. The CDR3 sequence is 17 residues long. Germline values: CDR1 MNHNS, CDR2 SASEGT. J lost 4 bases, V lost 4 bases, and 7 bases had no gene match. Here the CDR3 reads CASSAGTSGRAGYEQYF. CDR3 coding DNA: TGTGCCAGCAGTGCCGGGACTAGCGGGAGGGCAGGGTACGAGCAGTACTTC.

This clone was counted a single time. The rearrangement links TRBV6-5 to TRBJ2-7, with a tentative D call TRBD2 (6 bases). Germline V CDR1 and CDR2: MNHEY, SVGAGI. V lost 6 bases and J lost 1, with 16 bases in between. The CDR3 runs 15 residues. This chain's CDR3 is CASRSPGLESYEQYF. Here the CDR3 DNA reads TGTGCCAGCAGATCCCCGGGACTGGAGTCCTACGAGCAGTACTTC.